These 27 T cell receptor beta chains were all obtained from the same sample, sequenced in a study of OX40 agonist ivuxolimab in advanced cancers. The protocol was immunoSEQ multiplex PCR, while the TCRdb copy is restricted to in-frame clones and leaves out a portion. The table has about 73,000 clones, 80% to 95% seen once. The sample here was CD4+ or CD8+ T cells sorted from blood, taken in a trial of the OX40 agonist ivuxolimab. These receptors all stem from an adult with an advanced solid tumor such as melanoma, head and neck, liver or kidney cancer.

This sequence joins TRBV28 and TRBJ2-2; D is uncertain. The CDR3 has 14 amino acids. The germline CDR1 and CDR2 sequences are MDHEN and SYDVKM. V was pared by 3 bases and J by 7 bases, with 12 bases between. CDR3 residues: CASSFFTRDGELFF. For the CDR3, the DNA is TGTGCCAGCAGTTTTTTTACGCGAGACGGGGAGCTGTTTTTT.

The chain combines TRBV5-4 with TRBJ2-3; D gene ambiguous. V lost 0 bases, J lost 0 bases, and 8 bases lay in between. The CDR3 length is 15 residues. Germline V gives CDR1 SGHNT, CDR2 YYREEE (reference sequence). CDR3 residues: CASSLVGSSTDTQYF. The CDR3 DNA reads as TGTGCCAGCAGCTTGGTAGGGTCTAGCACAGATACGCAGTATTTT.

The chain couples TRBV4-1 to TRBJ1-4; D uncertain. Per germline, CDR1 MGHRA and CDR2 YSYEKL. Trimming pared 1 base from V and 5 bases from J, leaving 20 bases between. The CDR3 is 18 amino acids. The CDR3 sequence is CASSQGYPLTPPNEKLFF. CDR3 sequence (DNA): TGCGCCAGCAGCCAAGGATACCCCCTTACACCCCCCAATGAAAAACTGTTTTTT.

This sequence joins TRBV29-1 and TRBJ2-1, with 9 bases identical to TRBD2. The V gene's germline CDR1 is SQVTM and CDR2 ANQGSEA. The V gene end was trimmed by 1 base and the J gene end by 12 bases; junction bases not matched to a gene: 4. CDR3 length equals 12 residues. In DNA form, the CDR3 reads TGCAGCGTTGAAGTAGCGGGAGTAGGGCAGTTCTTC. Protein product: CSVEVAGVGQFF.

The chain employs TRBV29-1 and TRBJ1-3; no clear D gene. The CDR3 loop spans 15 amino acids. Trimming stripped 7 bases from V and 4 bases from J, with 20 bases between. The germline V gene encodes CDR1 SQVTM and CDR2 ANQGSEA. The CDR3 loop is CSATELHPAGNTIYF. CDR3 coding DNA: TGCAGCGCCACCGAACTACACCCCGCGGGAAACACCATATATTTT.

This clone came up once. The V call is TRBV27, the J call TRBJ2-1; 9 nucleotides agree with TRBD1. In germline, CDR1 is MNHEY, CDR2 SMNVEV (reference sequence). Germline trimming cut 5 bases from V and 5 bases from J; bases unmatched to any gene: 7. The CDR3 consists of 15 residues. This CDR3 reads CASSTGQGSHNEQFF. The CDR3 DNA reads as TGTGCCAGCAGTACGGGACAGGGTAGCCACAATGAGCAGTTCTTC.

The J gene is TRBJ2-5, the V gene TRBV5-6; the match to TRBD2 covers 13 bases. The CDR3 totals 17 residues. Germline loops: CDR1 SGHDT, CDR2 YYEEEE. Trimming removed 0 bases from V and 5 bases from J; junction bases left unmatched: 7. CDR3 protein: CASSLERTSGSGETQYF. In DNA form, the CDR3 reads TGTGCCAGCAGCTTGGAGCGGACTAGCGGGAGCGGGGAGACCCAGTACTTC.

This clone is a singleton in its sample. In nucleotides, the CDR3 is TGTGCCAGTAGTTCCCGAGGAGATTTGAACACTGAAGCTTTCTTT. It translates to CASSSRGDLNTEAFF. The chain has TRBV19 and TRBJ1-1; D is ambiguous. Germline CDR1 and CDR2: LNHDA and SQIVND (reference sequence). The ends were cut back, 5 bases at V and 0 bases at J, with 13 bases in the middle. The CDR3 has 15 residues. Combining the CDR3 with reference TRBV19 and TRBJ1-1 gives the whole variable domain DGGITQSPKYLFRKEGQNVTLSCEQNLNHDAMYWYRQDPGQGLRLIYYSQIVNDFQKGDIAEGYSVSREKKESFPLTVTSAQKNPTAFYLCASSSRGDLNTEAFFGQGTRLTVV.

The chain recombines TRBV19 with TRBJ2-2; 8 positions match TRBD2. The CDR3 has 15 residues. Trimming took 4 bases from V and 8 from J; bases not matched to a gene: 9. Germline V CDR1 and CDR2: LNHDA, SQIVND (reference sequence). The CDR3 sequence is CASSRSFGGAGELFF. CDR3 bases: TGTGCCAGTAGTAGAAGCTTCGGGGGGGCAGGGGAGCTGTTTTTT.

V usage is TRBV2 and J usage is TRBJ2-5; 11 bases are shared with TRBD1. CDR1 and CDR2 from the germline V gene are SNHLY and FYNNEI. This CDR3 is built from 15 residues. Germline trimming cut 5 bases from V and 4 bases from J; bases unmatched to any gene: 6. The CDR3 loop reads CASSPRDRGRETQYF. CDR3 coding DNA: TGTGCCAGCAGTCCCCGGGACAGGGGGAGAGAGACCCAGTACTTC. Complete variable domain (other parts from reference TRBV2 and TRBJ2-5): EPEVTQTPSHQVTQMGQEVILRCVPISNHLYFYWYRQILGQKVEFLVSFYNNEISEKSEIFDDQFSVERPDGSNFTLKIRSTKLEDSAMYFCASSPRDRGRETQYFGPGTRLLVL.

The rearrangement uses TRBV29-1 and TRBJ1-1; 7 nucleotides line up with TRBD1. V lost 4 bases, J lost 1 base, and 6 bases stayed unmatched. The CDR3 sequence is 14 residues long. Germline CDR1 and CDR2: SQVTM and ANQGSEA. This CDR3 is CSVAPGGGNTEAFF. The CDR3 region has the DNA TGCAGCGTTGCACCAGGGGGGGGGAACACTGAAGCTTTCTTT.

The CDR3 coding sequence is TGTGCCTGGACCGCCCCCGACGTCTCTGGGGCCAACGTCCTGACTTTC. Its protein is CAWTAPDVSGANVLTF. The chain couples TRBV30 to TRBJ2-6; D unclear. The V end lost 4 bases, the J end lost 0 bases, and 13 bases lay between the germline ends. Germline values: CDR1 GTSNPN, CDR2 SVGIG (reference sequence). This CDR3 has 16 amino acids.

The CDR3 region is CASSRSDGTEAFF. CDR3 nucleotides: TGTGCCAGCTCACGATCGGACGGCACTGAAGCTTTCTTT. The chain uses TRBV18 and TRBJ1-1; D unclear. Trimming removed 4 bases from V and 4 bases from J, with 10 bases in between. Germline assignment: CDR1 KGHSH and CDR2 LQKENI. CDR3 length: 13 residues. Using reference TRBV18 and TRBJ1-1 for the parts outside the CDR3, the full variable domain is NAGVMQNPRHLVRRRGQEARLRCSPMKGHSHVYWYRQLPEEGLKFMVYLQKENIIDESGMPKERFSAEFPKEGPSILRIQQVVRGDSAAYFCASSRSDGTEAFFGQGTRLTVV.

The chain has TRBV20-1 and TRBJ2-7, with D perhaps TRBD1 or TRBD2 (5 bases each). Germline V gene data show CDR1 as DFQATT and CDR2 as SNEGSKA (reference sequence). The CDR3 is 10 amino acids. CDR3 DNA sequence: TGCAGGTGGGACGGAGACGAGCAGTACTTC. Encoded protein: CRWDGDEQYF.

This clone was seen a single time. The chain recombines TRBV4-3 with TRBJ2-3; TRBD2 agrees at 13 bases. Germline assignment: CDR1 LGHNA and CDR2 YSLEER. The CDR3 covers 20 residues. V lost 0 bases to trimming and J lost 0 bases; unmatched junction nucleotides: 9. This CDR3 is CASSQEPGLAGRTSTDTQYF. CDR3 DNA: TGCGCCAGCAGCCAAGAGCCGGGACTAGCGGGACGTACTAGCACAGATACGCAGTATTTT.

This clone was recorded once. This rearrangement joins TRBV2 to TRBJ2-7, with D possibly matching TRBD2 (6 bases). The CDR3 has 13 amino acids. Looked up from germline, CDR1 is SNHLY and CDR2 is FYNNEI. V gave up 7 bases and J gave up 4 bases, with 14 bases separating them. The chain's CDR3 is CASKAGYSYEQYF. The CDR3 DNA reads TGTGCCAGCAAGGCGGGATATTCTTACGAGCAGTACTTC.

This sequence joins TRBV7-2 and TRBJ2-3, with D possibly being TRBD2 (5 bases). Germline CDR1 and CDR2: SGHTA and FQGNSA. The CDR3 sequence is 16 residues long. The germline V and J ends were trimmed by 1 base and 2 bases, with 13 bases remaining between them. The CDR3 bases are TGTGCCAGCAGCTTAGGGGGAGTGGCATTCACAGATACGCAGTATTTT. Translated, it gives CASSLGGVAFTDTQYF.

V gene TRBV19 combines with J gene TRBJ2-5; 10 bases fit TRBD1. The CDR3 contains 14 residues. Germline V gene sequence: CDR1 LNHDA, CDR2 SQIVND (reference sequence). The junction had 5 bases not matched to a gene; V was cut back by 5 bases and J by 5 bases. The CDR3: CASSGQGGWETQYF. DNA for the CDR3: TGTGCCAGTAGTGGACAGGGGGGTTGGGAGACCCAGTACTTC.

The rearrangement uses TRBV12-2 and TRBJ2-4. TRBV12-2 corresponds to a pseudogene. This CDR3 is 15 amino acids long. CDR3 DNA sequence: TGTGCAAGTCGCTCTCCGAGGGGGGAGAACAACATTCAGTACTTC. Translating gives CASRSPRGENNIQYF.

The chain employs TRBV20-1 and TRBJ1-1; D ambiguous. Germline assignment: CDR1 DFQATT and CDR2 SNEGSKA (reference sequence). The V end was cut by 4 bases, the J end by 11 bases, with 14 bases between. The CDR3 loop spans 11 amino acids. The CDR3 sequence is CSAIQPPGAFF. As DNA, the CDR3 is TGCAGTGCTATACAGCCTCCCGGGGCTTTCTTT.

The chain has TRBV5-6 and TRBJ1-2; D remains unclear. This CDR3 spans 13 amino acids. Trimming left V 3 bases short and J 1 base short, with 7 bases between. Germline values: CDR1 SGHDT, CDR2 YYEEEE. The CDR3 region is CASSSPHNYGYTF. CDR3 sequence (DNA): TGTGCCAGCAGCTCCCCGCATAACTATGGCTACACCTTC.

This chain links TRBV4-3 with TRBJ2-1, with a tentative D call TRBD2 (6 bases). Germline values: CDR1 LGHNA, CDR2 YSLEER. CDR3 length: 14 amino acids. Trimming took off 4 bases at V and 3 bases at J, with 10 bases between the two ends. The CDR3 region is CASSRMRDYNEQFF. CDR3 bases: TGCGCCAGCAGCCGTATGCGGGACTACAATGAGCAGTTCTTC.

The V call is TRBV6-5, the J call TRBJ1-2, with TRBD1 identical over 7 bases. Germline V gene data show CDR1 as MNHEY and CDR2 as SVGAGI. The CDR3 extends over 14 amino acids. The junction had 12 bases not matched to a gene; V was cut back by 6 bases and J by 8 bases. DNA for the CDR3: TGTGCCAGCAGCCCAGTGGGGGACAGAGGGGGCTACACCTTC. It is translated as CASSPVGDRGGYTF.

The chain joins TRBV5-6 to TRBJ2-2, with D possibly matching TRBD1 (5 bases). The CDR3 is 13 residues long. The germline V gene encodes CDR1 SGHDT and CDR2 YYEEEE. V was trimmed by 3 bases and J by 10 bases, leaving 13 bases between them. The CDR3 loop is CASSWGTPQELFF. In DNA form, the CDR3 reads TGTGCCAGCAGCTGGGGCACCCCCCAGGAGCTGTTTTTT.

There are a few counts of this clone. The CDR3 here is CASRGQGSSYEQYF. The CDR3 bases are TGTGCCAGCAGAGGACAGGGGAGCTCCTACGAGCAGTACTTC. The chain uses TRBV7-9 and TRBJ2-7, with TRBD1 matching 9 bases. This CDR3 is built from 14 residues. The V segment lost 6 bases and the J segment 0 bases; nucleotides outside the gene matches: 3. Germline V gene lookup returns CDR1 SEHNR and CDR2 FQNEAQ (reference sequence).

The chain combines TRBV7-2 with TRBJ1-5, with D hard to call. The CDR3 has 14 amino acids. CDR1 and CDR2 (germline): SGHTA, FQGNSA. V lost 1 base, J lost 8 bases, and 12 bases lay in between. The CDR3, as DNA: TGTGCCAGCAGCTTAGGTGAGGCGGGTGAGCCCCAGCATTTT. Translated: CASSLGEAGEPQHF.

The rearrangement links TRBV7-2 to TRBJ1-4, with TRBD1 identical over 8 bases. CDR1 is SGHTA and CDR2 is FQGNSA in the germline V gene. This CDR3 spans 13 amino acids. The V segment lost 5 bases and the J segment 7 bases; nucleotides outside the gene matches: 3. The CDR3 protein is CASSRDRREKLFF. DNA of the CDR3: TGTGCCAGCAGCCGGGACAGGCGTGAAAAACTGTTTTTT.